This T cell receptor (beta chain) was retrieved from a study of Ad26.COV2.S vaccination and SARS-CoV-2 variants. TCRdb's copy holds only in-frame clones and misses some; the assay was immunoSEQ multiplex PCR. Among around 300,000 clones listed, almost 90% were seen once. Looked up from germline, CDR1 is SGHRS and CDR2 is YFSETQ. This CDR3 is 18 amino acids long. Trimming at V came to 0 bases and at J to 6 bases, leaving 11 bases not matched to a gene. Regarding the study as a whole: Among vaccine recipients, spike-specific TCR breadth exceeded that of placebo recipients.

A note on this clone: What it recognizes is unknown.

Treatment denoted: 15 to 20 received Ad26.COV2.S at low or high dose, single or two shots; 5 received placebo; per-sample allocation not given. Specimen acquisition occurred on day 63 following the initial vaccine or placebo injection. The sequencing here drew on peripheral blood, taken in a trial of Ad26.COV2.S vaccine versus placebo. The chain combines TRBV5-1 with TRBJ2-2; TRBD2 aligns across 10 bases. This receptor was taken from a person between 18 and 59 years old who received the Ad26.COV2.S COVID-19 vaccine or a placebo. The CDR3 sequence is CASSLVPSGGTRAGELFF. In DNA, the CDR3 is TGCGCCAGCAGCTTGGTTCCTAGCGGGGGAACAAGAGCCGGGGAGCTGTTTTTT.